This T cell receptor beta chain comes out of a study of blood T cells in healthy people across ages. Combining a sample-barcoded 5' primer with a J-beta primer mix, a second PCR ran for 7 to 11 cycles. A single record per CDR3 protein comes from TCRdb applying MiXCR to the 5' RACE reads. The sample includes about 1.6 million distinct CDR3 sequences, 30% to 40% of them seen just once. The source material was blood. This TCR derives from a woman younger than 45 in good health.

CDR3 loop: CASSFTAHYGYTF. CDR3 nucleotides: TGTGCCAGCAGTTTTACAGCTCACTATGGCTACACCTTC. The chain has TRBV12-3 or TRBV12-4 and TRBJ1-2; D is unclear. The CDR3 has 13 residues. V was cut by 3 bases and J by 3 bases, with 8 bases left in between.